This T cell receptor beta chain is drawn from a study of T cell responses to AZD1222 COVID-19 vaccine. At the level of the study: Second doses were pooled across both intervals (about 4 or about 12 weeks).

Trimming removed 4 bases from V and 5 bases from J; junction bases left unmatched: 2. Germline CDR1 and CDR2: LNHDA and SQIVND (reference sequence). The CDR3 totals 15 residues. Study-level findings and limits: Without day 14 samples, only post-peak T cell repertoires were studied.

This clone was seen a single time. Its antigen is unknown. Assay: immunoSEQ multiplex PCR; the TCRdb copy retains only in-frame clones and omits some. This sample has 150,000 to 200,000 clones, with roughly 91% found just once. The specimen was peripheral blood, collected on day 0 of AZD1222 vaccination. The clonotype was recovered from an adult in good health. V and J are TRBV19 and TRBJ2-2; 12 bases match TRBD1. The CDR3 loop reads CASSRDRGQTGELFF. For the CDR3, the DNA is TGTGCCAGTAGTAGGGACAGGGGGCAAACCGGGGAGCTGTTTTTT.